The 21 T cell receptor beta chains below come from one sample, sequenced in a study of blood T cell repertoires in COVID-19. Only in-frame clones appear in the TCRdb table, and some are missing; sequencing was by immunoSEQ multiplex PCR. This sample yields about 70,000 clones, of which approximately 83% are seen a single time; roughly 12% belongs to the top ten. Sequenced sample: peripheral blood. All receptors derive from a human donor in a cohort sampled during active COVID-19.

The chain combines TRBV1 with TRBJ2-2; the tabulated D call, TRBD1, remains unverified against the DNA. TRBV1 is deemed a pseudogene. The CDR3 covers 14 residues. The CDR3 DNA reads TGCACCAGCAGCCAAGGTCAAAACACCGGGGAGCTGTTTTTT. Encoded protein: CTSSQGQNTGELFF.

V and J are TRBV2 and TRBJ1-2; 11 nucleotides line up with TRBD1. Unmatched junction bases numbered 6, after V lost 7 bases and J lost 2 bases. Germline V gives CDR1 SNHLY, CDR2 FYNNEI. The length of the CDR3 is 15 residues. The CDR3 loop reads CASTPDRGRNYGYTF. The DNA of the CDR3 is TGTGCCAGCACCCCGGACAGGGGGCGAAACTATGGCTACACCTTC.

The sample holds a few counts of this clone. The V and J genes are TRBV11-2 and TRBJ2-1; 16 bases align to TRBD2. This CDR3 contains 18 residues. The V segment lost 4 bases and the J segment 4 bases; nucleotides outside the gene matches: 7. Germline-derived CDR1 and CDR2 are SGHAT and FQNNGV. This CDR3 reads CASSSGLAGGVMYNEQFF. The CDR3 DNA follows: TGTGCCAGCAGCTCGGGACTAGCGGGGGGGGTTATGTACAATGAGCAGTTCTTC.

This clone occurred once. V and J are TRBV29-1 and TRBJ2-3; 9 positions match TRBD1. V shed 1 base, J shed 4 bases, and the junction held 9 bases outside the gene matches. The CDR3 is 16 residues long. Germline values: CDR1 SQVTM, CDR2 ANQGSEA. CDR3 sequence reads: CSVEGGGDREADTQYF. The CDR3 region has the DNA TGCAGCGTTGAAGGAGGGGGGGACAGGGAGGCAGATACGCAGTATTTT.

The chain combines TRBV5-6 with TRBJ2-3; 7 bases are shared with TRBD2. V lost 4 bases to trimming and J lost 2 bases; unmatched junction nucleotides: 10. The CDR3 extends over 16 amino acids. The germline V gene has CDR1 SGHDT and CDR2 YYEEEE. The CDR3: CASSTLLAGVTDTQYF. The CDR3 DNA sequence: TGTGCCAGCAGCACGCTTCTTGCGGGGGTCACAGATACGCAGTATTTT.

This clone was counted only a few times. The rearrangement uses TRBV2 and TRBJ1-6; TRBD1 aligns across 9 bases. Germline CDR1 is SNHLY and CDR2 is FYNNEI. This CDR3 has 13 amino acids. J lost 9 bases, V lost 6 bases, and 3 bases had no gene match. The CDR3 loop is CASRTGGTSPLHF. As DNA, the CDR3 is TGTGCCAGCAGGACAGGGGGAACTTCACCCCTCCACTTT.

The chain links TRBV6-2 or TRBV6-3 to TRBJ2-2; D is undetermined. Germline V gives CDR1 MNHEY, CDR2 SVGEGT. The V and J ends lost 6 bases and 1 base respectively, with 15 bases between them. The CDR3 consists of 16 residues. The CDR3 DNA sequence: TGTGCCAGCAGCCCCCCCGGGTTTAAGAACACCGGGGAGCTGTTTTTT. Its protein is CASSPPGFKNTGELFF.

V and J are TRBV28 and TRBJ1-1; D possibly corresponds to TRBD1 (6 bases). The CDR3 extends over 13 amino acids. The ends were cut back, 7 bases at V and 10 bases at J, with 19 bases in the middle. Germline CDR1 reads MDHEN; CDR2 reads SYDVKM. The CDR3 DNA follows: TGTGCCAGCACCCTGGAACAGGGCAGGTTAGCTTTCTTT. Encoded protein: CASTLEQGRLAFF.

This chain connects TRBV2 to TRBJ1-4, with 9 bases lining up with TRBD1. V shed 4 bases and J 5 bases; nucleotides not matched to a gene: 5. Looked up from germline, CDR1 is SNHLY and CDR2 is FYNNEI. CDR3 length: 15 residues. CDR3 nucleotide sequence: TGTGCCAGCAGTGGGACAGGGGTATGGAATGAAAAACTGTTTTTT. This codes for CASSGTGVWNEKLFF.

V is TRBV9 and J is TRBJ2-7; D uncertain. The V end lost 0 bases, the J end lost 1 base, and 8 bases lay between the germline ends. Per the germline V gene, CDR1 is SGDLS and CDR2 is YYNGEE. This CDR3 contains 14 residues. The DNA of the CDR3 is TGTGCCAGCAGCGTAGCGGCAGGTTCCTACGAGCAGTACTTC. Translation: CASSVAAGSYEQYF.

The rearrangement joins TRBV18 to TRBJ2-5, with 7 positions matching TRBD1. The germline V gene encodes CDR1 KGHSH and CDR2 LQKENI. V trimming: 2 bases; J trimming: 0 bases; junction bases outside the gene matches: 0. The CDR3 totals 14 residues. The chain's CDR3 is CASSPGQDQETQYF. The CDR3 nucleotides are TGTGCCAGCTCACCAGGACAGGACCAAGAGACCCAGTACTTC.

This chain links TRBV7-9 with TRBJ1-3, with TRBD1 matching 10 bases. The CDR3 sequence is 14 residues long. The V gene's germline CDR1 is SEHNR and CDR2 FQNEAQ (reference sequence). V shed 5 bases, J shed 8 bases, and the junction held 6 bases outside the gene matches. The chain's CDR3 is CASSPGTGADTIYF. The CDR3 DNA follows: TGTGCCAGCAGCCCAGGGACAGGGGCGGACACCATATATTTT.

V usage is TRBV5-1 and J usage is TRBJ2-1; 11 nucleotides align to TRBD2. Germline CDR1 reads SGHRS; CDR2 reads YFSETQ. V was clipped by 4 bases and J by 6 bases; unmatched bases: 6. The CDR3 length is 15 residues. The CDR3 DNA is TGCGCCAGCAGCGTTAGCGGGGGGGCCGGCAATGAGCAGTTCTTC. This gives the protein CASSVSGGAGNEQFF.

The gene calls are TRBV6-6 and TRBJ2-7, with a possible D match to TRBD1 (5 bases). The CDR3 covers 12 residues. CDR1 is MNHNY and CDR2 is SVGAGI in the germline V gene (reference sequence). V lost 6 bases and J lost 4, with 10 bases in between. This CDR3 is CASRGQDYEQYF. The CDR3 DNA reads TGTGCCAGCAGGGGGCAGGATTACGAGCAGTACTTC.

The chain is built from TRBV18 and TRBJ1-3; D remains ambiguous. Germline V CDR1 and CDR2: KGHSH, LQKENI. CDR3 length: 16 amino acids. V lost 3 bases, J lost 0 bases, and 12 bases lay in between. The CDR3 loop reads CASSPLDPGSGNTIYF. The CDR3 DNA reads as TGTGCCAGCTCACCTCTCGACCCAGGCTCTGGAAACACCATATATTTT.

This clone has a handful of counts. The DNA of the CDR3 is TGTGCCAGCAGCTTAGAGAGGGGGTGGACGAACACTGAAGCTTTCTTT. It specifies CASSLERGWTNTEAFF. The rearrangement uses TRBV7-9 and TRBJ1-1, with a possible D match to TRBD1 (6 bases). Trimming cost V 1 base and J 1 base, with 13 bases left between them. The CDR3 runs to 16 residues. In germline, CDR1 is SEHNR, CDR2 FQNEAQ (reference sequence).

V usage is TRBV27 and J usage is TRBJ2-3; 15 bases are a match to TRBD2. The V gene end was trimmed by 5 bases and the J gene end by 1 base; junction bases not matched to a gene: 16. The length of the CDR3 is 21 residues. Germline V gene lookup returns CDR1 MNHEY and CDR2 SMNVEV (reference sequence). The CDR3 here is CASSAGRTSGGAGWGTDTQYF. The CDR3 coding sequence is TGTGCCAGCAGTGCGGGCCGGACTAGCGGGGGGGCTGGGTGGGGCACAGATACGCAGTATTTT.

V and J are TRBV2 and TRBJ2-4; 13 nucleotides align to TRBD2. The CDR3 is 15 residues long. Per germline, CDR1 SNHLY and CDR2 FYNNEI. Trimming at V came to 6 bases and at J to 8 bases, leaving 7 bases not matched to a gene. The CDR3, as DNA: TGTGCCAGCAGCGCGAGGACTAGCGGGGGAGACATTCAGTACTTC. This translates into CASSARTSGGDIQYF.

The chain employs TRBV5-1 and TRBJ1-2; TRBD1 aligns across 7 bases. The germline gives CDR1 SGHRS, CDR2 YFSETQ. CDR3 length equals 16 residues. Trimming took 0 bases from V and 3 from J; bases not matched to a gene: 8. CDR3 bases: TGCGCCAGCAGCTTGGGGTCAGGGGGTCGGGACTATGGCTACACCTTC. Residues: CASSLGSGGRDYGYTF.

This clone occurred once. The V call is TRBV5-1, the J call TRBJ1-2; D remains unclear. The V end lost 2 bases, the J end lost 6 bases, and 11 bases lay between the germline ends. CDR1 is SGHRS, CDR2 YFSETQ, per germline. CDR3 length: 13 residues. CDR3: CASSLVGENGYTF. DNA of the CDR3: TGCGCCAGCAGCTTAGTTGGAGAGAATGGCTACACCTTC.

The chain's CDR3 is CASSQTGVLGSKNIQYF. The CDR3 nucleotides are TGTGCCAGCAGCCAGACAGGGGTTTTGGGGTCCAAAAACATTCAGTACTTC. V and J are TRBV2 and TRBJ2-4; TRBD1 matches 8 bases. CDR1 and CDR2 (germline): SNHLY, FYNNEI. The CDR3 has 17 residues. V was clipped by 6 bases and J by 2 bases; unmatched bases: 12.